The clone carrying this T cell receptor beta chain has more than one count but fewer than ten. Its target is not known. This sample is drawn from a study of T cell repertoires in cytomegalovirus infection. Study-wide background: A matching HLA type, together with CMV infection, was signaled by public TCR beta signatures.

Each CDR3 protein is one row after TCRdb ran MiXCR on the reads. Among some 280,000 distinct CDR3 sequences listed, roughly 13% were seen once. Notes on the study in general: Clonotypes of TCR beta that were HLA-C-restricted and CMV-specific dominated the ex vivo response. Cumulative frequency (of public TCR beta family members) identified carriers of CMV plus the relevant HLA.

Sequenced sample: PBMCs. The receptor's source is a human donor in good health (CMV status not recorded). Some clones in this sample may be carry-over from other donors' samples.

In DNA, the CDR3 is TGTGCCAGCAGCCTTACTTCCCCTACCTACAATGAGCAGTTCTTC. Translating gives CASSLTSPTYNEQFF. The J gene is TRBJ2-1, the V gene TRBV6-2 or TRBV6-3; D unclear. CDR1 MNHEY and CDR2 SVGEGT come from the germline V gene. CDR3 size: 15 residues. V shed 6 bases and J shed 2 bases, with 14 bases lying between them.